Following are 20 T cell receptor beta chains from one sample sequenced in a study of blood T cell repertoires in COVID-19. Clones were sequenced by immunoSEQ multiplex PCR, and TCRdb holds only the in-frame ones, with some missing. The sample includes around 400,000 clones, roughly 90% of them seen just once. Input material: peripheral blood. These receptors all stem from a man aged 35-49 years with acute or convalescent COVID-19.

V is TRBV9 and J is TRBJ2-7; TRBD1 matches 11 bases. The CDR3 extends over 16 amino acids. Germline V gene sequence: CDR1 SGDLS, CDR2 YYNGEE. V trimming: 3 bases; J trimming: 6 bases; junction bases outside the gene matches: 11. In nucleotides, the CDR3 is TGTGCCAGCAGCGACCGGGACAGGGGGGTCCTTTCCGAGCAGTACTTC. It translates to CASSDRDRGVLSEQYF.

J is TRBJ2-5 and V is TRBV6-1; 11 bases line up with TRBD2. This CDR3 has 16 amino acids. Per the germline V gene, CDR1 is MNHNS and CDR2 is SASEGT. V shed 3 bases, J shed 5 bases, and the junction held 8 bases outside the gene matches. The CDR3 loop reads CASSDLGASGRETQYF. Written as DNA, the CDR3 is TGTGCCAGCAGTGATCTTGGGGCTAGCGGGAGGGAGACCCAGTACTTC.

The CDR3, as DNA: TGTGCCAGCAGCCCCGGGGGGCTCCCTGAAGCTTTCTTT. Translation gives CASSPGGLPEAFF. The J gene is TRBJ1-1, the V gene TRBV7-9; maybe TRBD1 (6 bases). The germline V gene encodes CDR1 SEHNR and CDR2 FQNEAQ (reference sequence). There are 13 residues in the CDR3. V dropped 5 bases and J dropped 6 bases, with 13 bases sitting between them.

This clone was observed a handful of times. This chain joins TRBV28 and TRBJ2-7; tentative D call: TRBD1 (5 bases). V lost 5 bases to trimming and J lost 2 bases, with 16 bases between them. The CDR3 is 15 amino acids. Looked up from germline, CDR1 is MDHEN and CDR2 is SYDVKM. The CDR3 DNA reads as TGTGCCAGCAGTCCCTCCCCCGACAGTCCCTACGAGCAGTACTTC. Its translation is CASSPSPDSPYEQYF.

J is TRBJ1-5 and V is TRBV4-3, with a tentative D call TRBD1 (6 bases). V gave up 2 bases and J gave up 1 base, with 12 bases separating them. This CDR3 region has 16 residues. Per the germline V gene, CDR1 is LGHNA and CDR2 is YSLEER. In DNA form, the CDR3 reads TGCGCCAGCAGCCAATGCGACAGGAAGAGCAATCAGCCCCAGCATTTT. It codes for CASSQCDRKSNQPQHF.

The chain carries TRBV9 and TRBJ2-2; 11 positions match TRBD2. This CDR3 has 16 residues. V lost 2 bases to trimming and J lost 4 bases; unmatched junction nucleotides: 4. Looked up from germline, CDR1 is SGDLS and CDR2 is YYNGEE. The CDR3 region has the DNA TGTGCCAGCAGCGTTTTTAGCGGGGGGGCCACCGGGGAGCTGTTTTTT. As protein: CASSVFSGGATGELFF. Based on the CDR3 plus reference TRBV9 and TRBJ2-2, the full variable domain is DSGVTQTPKHLITATGQRVTLRCSPRSGDLSVYWYQQSLDQGLQFLIQYYNGEERAKGNILERFSAQQFPDLHSELNLSSLELGDSALYFCASSVFSGGATGELFFGEGSRLTVL.

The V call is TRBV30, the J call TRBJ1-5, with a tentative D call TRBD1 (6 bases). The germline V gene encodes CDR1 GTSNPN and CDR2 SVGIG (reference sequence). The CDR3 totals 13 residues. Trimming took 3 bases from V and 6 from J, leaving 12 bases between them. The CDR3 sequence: CAWSDQGIQPQHF. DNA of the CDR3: TGTGCCTGGAGCGACCAGGGGATTCAGCCCCAGCATTTT.

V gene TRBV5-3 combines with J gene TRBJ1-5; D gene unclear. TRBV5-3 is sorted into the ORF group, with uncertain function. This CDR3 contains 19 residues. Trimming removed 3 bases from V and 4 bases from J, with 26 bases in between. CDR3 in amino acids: CARSYRNPGSQSINQPQHF. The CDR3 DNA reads TGTGCCAGAAGCTATAGAAATCCGGGATCACAATCTATTAATCAGCCCCAGCATTTT.

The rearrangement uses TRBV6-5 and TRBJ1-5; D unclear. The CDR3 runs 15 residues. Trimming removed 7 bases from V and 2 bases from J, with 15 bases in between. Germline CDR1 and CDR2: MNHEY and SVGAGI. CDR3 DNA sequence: TGTGCCAGCACCTACCCGGGGTCTGGCAATCAGCCCCAGCATTTT. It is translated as CASTYPGSGNQPQHF.

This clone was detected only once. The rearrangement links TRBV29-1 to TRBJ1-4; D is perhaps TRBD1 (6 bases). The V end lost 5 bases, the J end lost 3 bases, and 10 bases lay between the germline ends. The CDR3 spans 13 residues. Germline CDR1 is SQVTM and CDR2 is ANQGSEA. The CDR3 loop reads CSVKTGSNEKLFF. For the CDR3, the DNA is TGCAGCGTTAAGACAGGCTCTAATGAAAAACTGTTTTTT.

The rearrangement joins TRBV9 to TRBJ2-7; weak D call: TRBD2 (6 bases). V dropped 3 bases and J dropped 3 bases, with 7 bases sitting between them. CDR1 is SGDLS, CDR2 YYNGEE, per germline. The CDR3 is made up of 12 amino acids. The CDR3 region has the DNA TGTGCCAGCAGCGCGCGGGGCTACGAGCAGTACTTC. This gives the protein CASSARGYEQYF. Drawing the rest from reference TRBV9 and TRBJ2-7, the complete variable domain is DSGVTQTPKHLITATGQRVTLRCSPRSGDLSVYWYQQSLDQGLQFLIQYYNGEERAKGNILERFSAQQFPDLHSELNLSSLELGDSALYFCASSARGYEQYFGPGTRLTVT.

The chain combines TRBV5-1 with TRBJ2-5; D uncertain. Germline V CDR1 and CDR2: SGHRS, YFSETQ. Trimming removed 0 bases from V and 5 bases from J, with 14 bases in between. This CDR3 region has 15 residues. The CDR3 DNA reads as TGCGCCAGCAGCTTGGACAGCTCCTTCGCGGAGACCCAGTACTTC. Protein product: CASSLDSSFAETQYF.

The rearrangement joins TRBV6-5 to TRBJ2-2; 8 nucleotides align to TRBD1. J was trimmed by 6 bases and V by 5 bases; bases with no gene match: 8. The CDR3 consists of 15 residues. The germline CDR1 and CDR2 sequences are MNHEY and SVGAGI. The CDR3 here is CASSRTGYAAGELFF. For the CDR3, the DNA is TGTGCCAGCAGTCGGACAGGGTATGCAGCCGGGGAGCTGTTTTTT.

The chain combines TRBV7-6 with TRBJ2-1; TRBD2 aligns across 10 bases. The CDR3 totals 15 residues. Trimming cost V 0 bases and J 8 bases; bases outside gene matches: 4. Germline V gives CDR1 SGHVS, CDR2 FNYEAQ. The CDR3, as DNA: TGTGCCAGCAGCTTAGCAAGCGGGAGGGCATATGAGCAGTTCTTC. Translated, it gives CASSLASGRAYEQFF.

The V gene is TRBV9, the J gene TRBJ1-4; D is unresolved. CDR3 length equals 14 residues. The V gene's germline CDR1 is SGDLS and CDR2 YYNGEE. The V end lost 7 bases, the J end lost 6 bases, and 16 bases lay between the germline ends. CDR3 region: CASSPRVSDEKLFF. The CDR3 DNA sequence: TGTGCCAGCTCCCCCCGGGTATCGGATGAAAAACTGTTTTTT.

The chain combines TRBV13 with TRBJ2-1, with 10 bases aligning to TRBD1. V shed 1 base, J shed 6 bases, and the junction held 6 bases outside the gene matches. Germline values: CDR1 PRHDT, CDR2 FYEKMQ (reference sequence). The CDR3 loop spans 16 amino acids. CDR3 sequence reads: CASSLVRQGAGNEQFF. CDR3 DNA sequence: TGTGCCAGCAGCTTAGTTCGACAGGGGGCTGGCAATGAGCAGTTCTTC.

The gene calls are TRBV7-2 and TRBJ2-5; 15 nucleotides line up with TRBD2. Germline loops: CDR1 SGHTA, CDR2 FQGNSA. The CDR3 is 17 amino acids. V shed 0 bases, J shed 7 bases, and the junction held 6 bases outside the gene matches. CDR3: CASSLARTSGGARTQYF. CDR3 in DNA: TGTGCCAGCAGCTTAGCCAGGACTAGCGGGGGGGCGAGGACCCAGTACTTC.

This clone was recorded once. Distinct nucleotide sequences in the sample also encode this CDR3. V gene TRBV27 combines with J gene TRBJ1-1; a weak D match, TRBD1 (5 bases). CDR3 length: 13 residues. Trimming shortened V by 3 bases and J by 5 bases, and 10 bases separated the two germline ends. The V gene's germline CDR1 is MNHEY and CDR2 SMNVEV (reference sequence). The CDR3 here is CASSLYGGTEAFF. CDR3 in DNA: TGTGCCAGCAGTTTGTATGGGGGGACTGAAGCTTTCTTT.

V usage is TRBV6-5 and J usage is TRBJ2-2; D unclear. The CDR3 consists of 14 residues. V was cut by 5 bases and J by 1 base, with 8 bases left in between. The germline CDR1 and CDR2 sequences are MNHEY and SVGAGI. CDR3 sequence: CASSRVRNTGELFF. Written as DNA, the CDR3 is TGTGCCAGCAGTCGAGTACGGAACACCGGGGAGCTGTTTTTT.

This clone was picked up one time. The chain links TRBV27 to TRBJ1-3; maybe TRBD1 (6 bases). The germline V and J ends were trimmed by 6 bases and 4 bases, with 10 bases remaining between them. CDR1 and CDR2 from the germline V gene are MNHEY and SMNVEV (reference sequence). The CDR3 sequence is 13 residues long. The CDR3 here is CASRQGLGNTIYF. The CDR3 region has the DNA TGTGCCAGCAGACAGGGTTTGGGAAACACCATATATTTT.